This TCR beta chain was identified in a study of shared T cell receptors in the human thymus. Produced via immunoSEQ multiplex PCR; TCRdb's table is partial and in-frame only. The sample carries about 380,000 clones, approximately 95% recorded once. Germline V CDR1 and CDR2: MNHEY, SMNVEV (reference sequence). The CDR3 spans 15 residues. V shed 5 bases, J shed 9 bases, and the junction held 13 bases outside the gene matches. V usage is TRBV27 and J usage is TRBJ1-3; TRBD1 aligns across 7 bases. This receptor was obtained from a human donor. Sequenced input: thymocytes. CDR3 in amino acids: CASSPRDSGGGTIYF. CDR3 DNA: TGTGCCAGCAGTCCCCGGGACAGCGGCGGGGGCACCATATATTTT.